Sequencing of this T cell receptor beta chain was carried out in a study of T cell responses to AZD1222 COVID-19 vaccine. The study's findings and limits: Donors were largely white British and mainly female; clonal diversity was possibly underestimated. Unmutated variant regions are reportedly targeted by nearly half of spike-specific TCRs. Across spike, vaccine-associated CD4 TCRs were found, dominant at 160-218 and 743-854.

Note on this clone: Its antigen is not known.

V shed 2 bases and J shed 0 bases, with 11 bases lying between them. The CDR3 loop spans 15 amino acids. Germline assignment: CDR1 SGHDT and CDR2 YYEEEE. Only in-frame clones appear in the TCRdb table, and some are missing; sequencing was by immunoSEQ multiplex PCR. The sample has fewer than 90,000 clones, about 90% seen once. The source was peripheral blood, collected 28 days after the second AZD1222 dose. The gene calls are TRBV5-6 and TRBJ1-2, with D unresolved. This TCR was recovered from an adult who received the AZD1222 COVID-19 vaccine. The CDR3 DNA sequence: TGTGCCAGCAGCTTTAGGCAGAACACTAACTATGGCTACACCTTC. Amino acids: CASSFRQNTNYGYTF.